This TCR beta chain was obtained from a study of T cells in localized non-small cell lung cancer. General study results and limits: With higher T cell density in blood came longer overall survival. Adjacent uninvolved lung had the highest clonality, suggesting focused antigen responses.

A remark on this clone: No antigen is known for it.

V was cut by 1 base and J by 3 bases, with 10 bases left in between. This CDR3 comprises 14 residues. Looked up from germline, CDR1 is LNHDA and CDR2 is SQIVND (reference sequence). Using immunoSEQ multiplex PCR, the repertoire was profiled, and TCRdb retains in-frame clones only, with some absent. The sample has about 72,000 clones, 70% to 85% seen once; the top ten hold 1% to 1.5%. V usage is TRBV19 and J usage is TRBJ2-7, with D unclear. This TCR was sampled from a female donor at least 60 years old with stage I lung adenocarcinoma. This material consisted of peripheral blood, taken before any cancer treatment. The CDR3 is CASSIGLGDYEQYF. As DNA, the CDR3 is TGTGCCAGTAGTATAGGATTAGGAGACTACGAGCAGTACTTC.